A single sample is the source of the 25 T cell receptor beta chains below, sequenced in a study of TIL therapy for anti-PD-1-resistant metastatic lung cancer. Time point here: pre-treatment sample, taken before nivolumab and TIL therapy. The immunoSEQ assay was v3. Assay used: immunoSEQ multiplex PCR; TCRdb lists only in-frame clones, some missing. This table holds 60,000 or so clones, 55% to 75% found once. Sample: blood, taken at baseline. All receptors derive from a person aged 25-80 years with non-small cell lung cancer.

The gene calls are TRBV30 and TRBJ2-3; D gene unclear. CDR1 is GTSNPN, CDR2 SVGIG, per germline (reference sequence). V lost 4 bases and J 0 bases, leaving 14 bases between the germline ends. The length of the CDR3 is 15 residues. CDR3 in amino acids: CAWKAVRFSTDTQYF. The CDR3 coding sequence is TGTGCCTGGAAGGCGGTCCGGTTTAGCACAGATACGCAGTATTTT.

This clone appeared a single time. The rearrangement uses TRBV7-3 and TRBJ2-7; D is possibly TRBD2 (5 bases). The CDR3 consists of 15 residues. CDR1 is SGHTA and CDR2 is FQGTGA in the germline V gene. Trimming removed 2 bases at V and 2 bases at J, with 13 bases between. CDR3 nucleotide sequence: TGTGCCAGCAGCTTAGAGGGCGGGCTACCCTACGAGCAGTACTTC. It specifies CASSLEGGLPYEQYF.

This clone came up once. The chain uses TRBV19 and TRBJ2-3, with D tentatively TRBD2 (6 bases). The CDR3 is 13 amino acids. The V end lost 2 bases, the J end lost 4 bases, and 7 bases lay between the germline ends. Germline CDR1 LNHDA, CDR2 SQIVND (reference sequence). The CDR3 sequence: CASSILASDTQYF. In DNA, the CDR3 is TGTGCCAGTAGTATACTAGCGTCAGATACGCAGTATTTT.

The chain recombines TRBV5-1 with TRBJ2-1; D may be TRBD2 (5 bases). The CDR3 totals 15 residues. V gave up 0 bases and J gave up 0 bases, with 7 bases separating them. Germline lookup yields CDR1 SGHRS and CDR2 YFSETQ. CDR3 coding DNA: TGCGCCAGCAGCTTGGGCAGCGGCTCCTACAATGAGCAGTTCTTC. Its translation: CASSLGSGSYNEQFF.

This clone has just a few counts. The gene calls are TRBV19 and TRBJ2-7; D gene uncertain. Trimming cost V 3 bases and J 2 bases, with 11 bases left between them. From germline, CDR1 is LNHDA and CDR2 SQIVND (reference sequence). CDR3 length: 14 amino acids. CDR3 sequence reads: CASSMNLSPYEQYF. The CDR3 region has the DNA TGTGCCAGTAGTATGAACTTAAGCCCCTACGAGCAGTACTTC. Using reference TRBV19 and TRBJ2-7 for the parts outside the CDR3, the full variable domain is DGGITQSPKYLFRKEGQNVTLSCEQNLNHDAMYWYRQDPGQGLRLIYYSQIVNDFQKGDIAEGYSVSREKKESFPLTVTSAQKNPTAFYLCASSMNLSPYEQYFGPGTRLTVT.

This clone turned up a few times. This sequence joins TRBV6-6 and TRBJ1-1; possible D gene TRBD1, 6 bases. Germline CDR1 reads MNHNY; CDR2 reads SVGAGI (reference sequence). The germline V and J ends were trimmed by 6 bases and 5 bases, with 13 bases remaining between them. The CDR3 spans 13 residues. DNA of the CDR3: TGTGCCAGCAGATCTACAGGGTTTACTGAAGCTTTCTTT. This translates into CASRSTGFTEAFF.

This rearrangement joins TRBV2 to TRBJ1-6; TRBD1 is a possible D gene (5 bases). Germline V lookup: CDR1 SNHLY, CDR2 FYNNEI. The CDR3 is 16 amino acids. Trimming left V 2 bases short and J 5 bases short, with 13 bases between. CDR3 DNA: TGTGCCAGCAGTGAACTAGGGACGGATAATAATTCACCCCTCCACTTT. Encoded protein: CASSELGTDNNSPLHF.

The chain links TRBV5-1 to TRBJ2-5; D ambiguous. Germline V CDR1 and CDR2: SGHRS, YFSETQ. There are 16 residues in the CDR3. V gave up 2 bases and J gave up 3 bases, with 17 bases separating them. As DNA, the CDR3 is TGCGCCAGCAGCTTAACAACGGCTAGTGAGGAAGAGACCCAGTACTTC. It is translated as CASSLTTASEEETQYF.

This clone appeared once. The gene calls are TRBV7-9 and TRBJ1-2; the D is unclear. CDR3 length: 14 residues. Germline CDR1 and CDR2: SEHNR and FQNEAQ (reference sequence). Trimming took off 4 bases at V and 7 bases at J, with 16 bases between the two ends. This chain's CDR3 is CASSSGGGLGGYTF. DNA of the CDR3: TGTGCCAGCAGCTCTGGTGGAGGCTTAGGTGGCTACACCTTC. The full variable domain, in which reference TRBV7-9 and TRBJ1-2 provide the parts outside the CDR3, is DTGVSQNPRHKITKRGQNVTFRCDPISEHNRLYWYRQTLGQGPEFLTYFQNEAQLEKSRLLSDRFSAERPKGSFSTLEIQRTEQGDSAMYLCASSSGGGLGGYTFGSGTRLTVV.

This chain uses TRBV27 with TRBJ2-3; 7 nucleotides line up with TRBD2. The germline V gene has CDR1 MNHEY and CDR2 SMNVEV (reference sequence). This CDR3 contains 17 residues. V gave up 0 bases and J gave up 6 bases; unmatched junction bases: 12. The CDR3 DNA sequence: TGTGCCAGCAGTTTATCTGGCGTAGCGGGCCCTCTTGATACGCAGTATTTT. Protein: CASSLSGVAGPLDTQYF.

The genes are TRBV5-4 and TRBJ2-5, with TRBD1 identical over 7 bases. V shed 0 bases and J 1 base; nucleotides not matched to a gene: 3. Germline V gives CDR1 SGHNT, CDR2 YYREEE (reference sequence). This CDR3 contains 15 residues. The CDR3 DNA reads TGTGCCAGCAGCTTGGCCAGGGGGATCCAAGAGACCCAGTACTTC. Protein: CASSLARGIQETQYF.

The chain joins TRBV6-1 to TRBJ2-7, with D possibly called TRBD1 or TRBD2 (7 bases each). Germline V gives CDR1 MNHNS, CDR2 SASEGT. V was pared by 7 bases and J by 8 bases, with 24 bases between. This CDR3 spans 15 amino acids. The CDR3 is CASNLSRQGGYQQYF. CDR3 sequence (DNA): TGTGCCAGCAATCTAAGTCGGCAGGGGGGGTACCAGCAGTACTTC.

The chain links TRBV7-8 to TRBJ2-3, with D possibly TRBD2 on 5 matching bases. The germline gives CDR1 SGHVS, CDR2 FQNEAQ. The CDR3 contains 15 residues. The V and J ends lost 3 bases and 6 bases respectively, with 16 bases between them. The CDR3 nucleotides read TGTGCCAGCAGCTTCCGGACTCCACGGGTGGATACGCAGTATTTT. Protein: CASSFRTPRVDTQYF.

CDR3 bases: TGTGCCTGGAGTCTAGACGGGAATCAGCCCCAGCATTTT. This encodes CAWSLDGNQPQHF. The chain employs TRBV30 and TRBJ1-5; D gene ambiguous. The V gene's germline CDR1 is GTSNPN and CDR2 SVGIG (reference sequence). This CDR3 comprises 13 residues. Deletions cut 2 bases from V and 4 bases from J, with 9 bases between.

This clone was detected a few times. The J gene is TRBJ2-1, the V gene TRBV5-5, with 8 nucleotides matching TRBD1. V trimming: 5 bases; J trimming: 13 bases; junction bases outside the gene matches: 11. Germline CDR1 SGHKS, CDR2 YYEKEE (reference sequence). This CDR3 has 13 amino acids. The CDR3 DNA sequence: TGTGCCAGCAGTGATGGACAGGGAGAAAAACAGTTCTTC. Amino acid sequence: CASSDGQGEKQFF.

CDR3 protein: CASSPGLAGSDYEQYF. The CDR3 nucleotides read TGTGCCAGCAGTCCAGGACTAGCGGGTTCTGACTACGAGCAGTACTTC. The chain links TRBV2 to TRBJ2-7; TRBD2 agrees at 11 bases. V lost 5 bases to trimming and J lost 3 bases; unmatched junction nucleotides: 9. The CDR3 is made up of 16 amino acids. The germline gives CDR1 SNHLY, CDR2 FYNNEI.

The chain employs TRBV7-8 and TRBJ2-4; maybe TRBD1 (6 bases). The CDR3 spans 19 residues. Between the trimmed V and J ends, which lost 5 bases and 10 bases, there was a span of 33 bases. The germline gives CDR1 SGHVS, CDR2 FQNEAQ. The CDR3 loop reads CASSTYRATSHKQNEIQYF. The CDR3 nucleotides are TGTGCCAGCAGCACCTACAGGGCTACATCACATAAGCAAAATGAAATTCAGTACTTC.

The chain combines TRBV5-6 with TRBJ2-7; D not certain. This CDR3 contains 13 residues. Looked up from germline, CDR1 is SGHDT and CDR2 is YYEEEE. The V end was cut by 2 bases, the J end by 0 bases, with 6 bases between. The CDR3, as DNA: TGTGCCAGCAGCTTCAGGAGCTCCTACGAGCAGTACTTC. It translates to CASSFRSSYEQYF.

V gene TRBV15 combines with J gene TRBJ2-3, with 7 bases identical to TRBD2. Germline trimming cut 3 bases from V and 3 bases from J; bases unmatched to any gene: 6. The CDR3 consists of 15 residues. Germline CDR1 reads LNHNV; CDR2 reads YYDKDF (reference sequence). The CDR3 loop reads CATSRGEGRTDTQYF. As DNA, the CDR3 is TGTGCCACCAGCAGGGGGGAGGGCCGGACAGATACGCAGTATTTT.

This chain joins TRBV2 and TRBJ1-2, with TRBD1 identical over 7 bases. With V trimmed by 5 bases and J by 2 bases, 2 bases remained unmatched. The CDR3 contains 13 residues. Germline-derived CDR1 and CDR2 are SNHLY and FYNNEI. The CDR3 DNA is TGTGCCAGCAGTCTACAGGGGAACTATGGCTACACCTTC. This codes for CASSLQGNYGYTF.

The chain combines TRBV10-3 with TRBJ1-3, with D maybe TRBD1 (5 bases). The CDR3 contains 15 residues. V was clipped by 6 bases and J by 2 bases, with 14 bases between them. Looked up from germline, CDR1 is ENHRY and CDR2 is SYGVKD. The CDR3 here is CAIRYDSRAGNTIYF. CDR3 coding DNA: TGTGCCATCAGATACGACAGTAGAGCTGGAAACACCATATATTTT.

The rearrangement uses TRBV7-3 and TRBJ1-3, with D unclear. CDR1 and CDR2 from the germline V gene are SGHTA and FQGTGA. This CDR3 has 15 amino acids. V lost 6 bases and J 1 base, leaving 13 bases between the germline ends. The CDR3 nucleotides read TGTGCCAGCAGTCCCGGGTCGGGATCTGGAAACACCATATATTTT. This gives the protein CASSPGSGSGNTIYF.

This clone was seen once. This chain joins TRBV30 and TRBJ1-2; 7 bases fit TRBD1. Germline values: CDR1 GTSNPN, CDR2 SVGIG (reference sequence). Germline trimming cut 1 base from V and 8 bases from J; bases unmatched to any gene: 7. The CDR3 contains 13 residues. CDR3 coding DNA: TGTGCCTGGAGTGAGAATCAGGGGGGCGGCTACACCTTC. Its translation is CAWSENQGGGYTF.

The gene calls are TRBV7-8 and TRBJ2-2; 9 nucleotides line up with TRBD1. With 5 bases clipped from V and 4 bases from J, the junction kept 11 bases outside the gene matches. Germline V gives CDR1 SGHVS, CDR2 FQNEAQ. CDR3 length: 17 amino acids. This chain's CDR3 is CASSPREGQGSTGELFF. The CDR3, as DNA: TGTGCCAGCAGCCCAAGAGAGGGACAGGGTTCCACCGGGGAGCTGTTTTTT.

This chain links TRBV27 with TRBJ2-7; D may be TRBD1 (6 bases). The ends were cut back, 5 bases at V and 5 bases at J, with 19 bases in the middle. The CDR3 loop spans 15 amino acids. Germline V CDR1 and CDR2: MNHEY, SMNVEV (reference sequence). The CDR3 loop is CASSPTGTYWDEQYF. In DNA, the CDR3 is TGTGCCAGCAGTCCCACAGGGACATACTGGGACGAGCAGTACTTC.